Presented here are 25 T cell receptor beta chains from one specimen sequenced in a study of T-cell reconstitution after alpha-beta-depleted transplantation in children. The TCRbeta library incorporated unique molecular identifiers. TCRdb recomputed calls from the PCR reads with MiXCR, one row per CDR3 protein. The sample holds 350,000 to 400,000 distinct CDR3 sequences, 10% to 15% seen once. Material: PBMCs, obtained from the stem cell graft. The source is a human donor who donated a stem cell graft to a child with Fanconi anemia.

This clonotype turned up a few times. This chain uses TRBV13 with TRBJ2-6, with 7 nucleotides matching TRBD1. Trimming took 0 bases from V and 0 from J; bases not matched to a gene: 5. This CDR3 contains 18 residues. Per the germline V gene, CDR1 is PRHDT and CDR2 is FYEKMQ (reference sequence). CDR3 residues: CASSLGGTVYSGANVLTF. The CDR3 DNA sequence: TGTGCCAGCAGCTTAGGGGGGACAGTTTACTCTGGGGCCAACGTCCTGACTTTC.

In its sample, this clonotype was seen a few times. This chain joins TRBV5-1 and TRBJ2-7, with 8 positions matching TRBD1. The CDR3 has 15 amino acids. The germline V gene has CDR1 SGHRS and CDR2 YFSETQ. The ends lost 6 bases at V and 2 bases at J; junction bases unmatched: 10. CDR3 nucleotides: TGCGCCAGCACCCCTGCCGGGACAGGTGCCTACGAGCAGTACTTC. Its protein is CASTPAGTGAYEQYF.

This clonotype appeared a few times. This chain uses TRBV10-3 with TRBJ1-1, with D possibly TRBD1 on 6 matching bases. The ends were cut back, 6 bases at V and 4 bases at J, with 12 bases in the middle. The CDR3 contains 13 residues. Germline V lookup: CDR1 ENHRY, CDR2 SYGVKD. DNA of the CDR3: TGTGCCATCAGGCCCACAGGGTCCACTGAAGCTTTCTTT. It yields the protein CAIRPTGSTEAFF.

This clonotype has just a few counts. The chain recombines TRBV6-5 with TRBJ1-2, with TRBD1 identical over 7 bases. In germline, CDR1 is MNHEY, CDR2 SVGAGI. The CDR3 is made up of 15 amino acids. V shed 4 bases and J 3 bases; nucleotides not matched to a gene: 8. The CDR3 DNA is TGTGCCAGCAGTTTGGGACAGAACTTAGACTATGGCTACACCTTC. It yields the protein CASSLGQNLDYGYTF.

The chain couples TRBV12-3 or TRBV12-4 to TRBJ2-1; tentative D call: TRBD2 (5 bases). Trimming shortened V by 5 bases and J by 7 bases, and 18 bases separated the two germline ends. CDR3 length: 15 residues. DNA for the CDR3: TGTGCCAGCAGTGAACGACCCCCTACGGGAAATGAGCAGTTCTTC. It codes for CASSERPPTGNEQFF.

This chain uses TRBV10-3 with TRBJ2-5, with 8 nucleotides matching TRBD2. CDR1 and CDR2 (germline): ENHRY, SYGVKD. The CDR3 runs to 16 residues. V was clipped by 6 bases and J by 3 bases; unmatched bases: 12. CDR3 loop: CAISARPGGGEETQYF. The CDR3 DNA is TGTGCCATCAGCGCCAGGCCCGGGGGGGGCGAAGAGACCCAGTACTTC.

This chain connects TRBV28 to TRBJ1-5; D call uncertain. Trimming cost V 8 bases and J 7 bases, with 12 bases left between them. This CDR3 region has 12 residues. Germline-derived CDR1 and CDR2 are MDHEN and SYDVKM. The CDR3: CASSIRRQPQHF. The CDR3 coding sequence is TGTGCCAGCTCAATCCGGAGGCAGCCCCAGCATTTT.

This sequence joins TRBV5-1 and TRBJ2-3; the match to TRBD1 covers 10 bases. The germline V gene encodes CDR1 SGHRS and CDR2 YFSETQ. The CDR3 runs 16 residues. V shed 4 bases and J 3 bases; nucleotides not matched to a gene: 8. The CDR3 loop is CASSRPGTGATDTQYF. DNA of the CDR3: TGCGCCAGCAGCCGCCCCGGGACAGGGGCGACAGATACGCAGTATTTT.

As concerns this clonotype: A much larger clone differs by one base, so this may be a read error. The V call is TRBV4-3, the J call TRBJ1-1; D not resolved. The CDR3 contains 16 residues. Germline CDR1 is LGHNA and CDR2 is YSLEER. The CDR3 region is CAISQDSLPGGTEAFF. The DNA for the CDR3 is TGCGCCATCAGCCAAGATTCGCTCCCCGGCGGGACTGAAGCTTTCTTT.

There are a few counts of this clonotype. The V gene is TRBV5-8, the J gene TRBJ1-1, with 7 bases aligning to TRBD1. The CDR3 length is 15 residues. Germline V CDR1 and CDR2: SGHTS, YDEGEE. Trimming at V came to 2 bases and at J to 3 bases, leaving 7 bases not matched to a gene. The CDR3 nucleotides read TGTGCCAGCAGCTTCAGGGGGTCCGGGGACACTGAAGCTTTCTTT. Its translation: CASSFRGSGDTEAFF.

The genes are TRBV3-1 and TRBJ2-7, with 8 nucleotides matching TRBD2. After removal of 6 bases from V and 0 bases from J, the junction contained 4 bases not matched to a gene. This CDR3 has 14 amino acids. Germline V lookup: CDR1 LGHDT, CDR2 YNNKEL (reference sequence). CDR3 sequence: CASSSGVSSYEQYF. The DNA for the CDR3 is TGTGCCAGCAGTAGCGGGGTTAGCTCCTACGAGCAGTACTTC.

In this sample, this clonotype turned up a few times. This chain uses TRBV15 with TRBJ2-5, with a possible D match to TRBD2 (5 bases). Germline V gives CDR1 LNHNV, CDR2 YYDKDF (reference sequence). V lost 5 bases to trimming and J lost 2 bases, with 9 bases between them. The CDR3 consists of 13 residues. In nucleotides, the CDR3 is TGTGCCACCAGCGGACGGGGACAAGAGACCCAGTACTTC. It codes for CATSGRGQETQYF.

The rearrangement links TRBV5-1 to TRBJ2-2, with 8 bases fitting TRBD2. The CDR3 has 17 residues. The ends lost 6 bases at V and 6 bases at J; junction bases unmatched: 16. Germline-derived CDR1 and CDR2 are SGHRS and YFSETQ. The CDR3 protein is CASTIDPDGGAAGELFF. As DNA, the CDR3 is TGCGCCAGCACTATCGATCCAGACGGGGGGGCCGCCGGGGAGCTGTTTTTT.

There are a few counts of this clonotype. The rearrangement links TRBV5-1 to TRBJ2-7; 9 bases agree with TRBD2. The length of the CDR3 is 15 residues. Trimming at V came to 0 bases and at J to 2 bases, leaving 3 bases not matched to a gene. Looked up from germline, CDR1 is SGHRS and CDR2 is YFSETQ. Here the CDR3 DNA reads TGCGCCAGCAGCTTGGCTAGCGGGGTCCCCTACGAGCAGTACTTC. Protein: CASSLASGVPYEQYF.

This chain uses TRBV28 with TRBJ1-5; 7 bases map to TRBD1. J was trimmed by 7 bases and V by 5 bases; bases with no gene match: 11. CDR1 MDHEN and CDR2 SYDVKM come from the germline V gene. CDR3 size: 15 residues. CDR3 amino acids: CASSPGQRGEQPQHF. Written as DNA, the CDR3 is TGTGCCAGCAGTCCGGGACAGAGAGGAGAGCAGCCCCAGCATTTT.

In this sample, this clonotype turned up many times. This chain connects TRBV6-6 to TRBJ2-7, with TRBD2 matching 7 bases. V was pared by 4 bases and J by 11 bases, with 11 bases of the junction left unmatched. Germline CDR1 and CDR2: MNHNY and SVGAGI (reference sequence). The CDR3 runs 13 residues. The chain's CDR3 is CASSSTGGGREYV. The CDR3 DNA reads TGTGCCAGCAGTTCAACCGGCGGGGGTCGTGAGTACGTC.

V is TRBV12-3 or TRBV12-4 and J is TRBJ2-2, with 7 bases aligning to TRBD1. This CDR3 contains 15 residues. Losses at the gene ends were 6 bases for V and 5 bases for J; bases not matched to a gene: 9. This CDR3 reads CASRQGDLSTGELFF. As DNA, the CDR3 is TGTGCCAGCAGGCAGGGGGATTTAAGTACCGGGGAGCTGTTTTTT.

CDR3 amino acids: CASSFGDGAYQPQHF. Here the CDR3 DNA reads TGTGCCAGCAGTTTCGGGGACGGAGCTTATCAGCCCCAGCATTTT. The chain joins TRBV12-3 or TRBV12-4 to TRBJ1-5; tentatively, D is TRBD1 (5 bases). V was pared by 3 bases and J by 5 bases, with 14 bases between. The CDR3 extends over 15 amino acids.

This clonotype has only a few counts. The chain couples TRBV11-3 to TRBJ1-1; D gene uncertain. The CDR3 spans 15 residues. Trimming stripped 5 bases from V and 1 base from J, with 14 bases between. The germline CDR1 and CDR2 sequences are SGHNT and YENEEA. The CDR3 here is CASSTYWAPNTEAFF. The DNA for the CDR3 is TGTGCCAGCAGCACATATTGGGCTCCGAACACTGAAGCTTTCTTT.

This clonotype turned up a few times. This sequence joins TRBV9 and TRBJ2-5; 10 bases agree with TRBD1. From germline, CDR1 is SGDLS and CDR2 YYNGEE. This CDR3 is 16 amino acids long. The junction had 7 bases not matched to a gene; V was cut back by 0 bases and J by 5 bases. The CDR3 region is CASSVVGTGVGETQYF. CDR3 nucleotides: TGTGCCAGCAGCGTAGTGGGGACAGGGGTGGGGGAGACCCAGTACTTC. Filled out from reference TRBV9 and TRBJ2-5, the complete variable domain reads DSGVTQTPKHLITATGQRVTLRCSPRSGDLSVYWYQQSLDQGLQFLIQYYNGEERAKGNILERFSAQQFPDLHSELNLSSLELGDSALYFCASSVVGTGVGETQYFGPGTRLLVL.

Many counts were recorded for this clonotype. CDR3 residues: CASNPDGRDTEAFF. The CDR3 region has the DNA TGTGCCAGCAACCCTGACGGGAGGGACACTGAAGCTTTCTTT. The V call is TRBV7-9, the J call TRBJ1-1; D is unresolved. V lost 7 bases and J lost 3, with 15 bases in between. Germline values: CDR1 SEHNR, CDR2 FQNEAQ (reference sequence). CDR3 size: 14 residues.

This clonotype ranks as medium-sized. The chain recombines TRBV12-3 or TRBV12-4 with TRBJ2-1; no definite D call. V lost 2 bases and J 7 bases, leaving 9 bases between the germline ends. There are 13 residues in the CDR3. CDR3 amino acids: CASSLSLGNEQFF. The DNA for the CDR3 is TGTGCCAGCAGTTTAAGTCTGGGGAATGAGCAGTTCTTC.

This clonotype turned up a few times. V usage is TRBV6-1 and J usage is TRBJ2-7; 8 positions agree with TRBD1. Germline V lookup: CDR1 MNHNS, CDR2 SASEGT. The CDR3 has 13 residues. After removal of 8 bases from V and 6 bases from J, the junction contained 9 bases not matched to a gene. The CDR3 coding sequence is TGTGCCAGCGGTGGGACAGGTCCACTCGAGCAGTACTTC. Protein: CASGGTGPLEQYF.

This clonotype has ten or more counts. The chain carries TRBV5-4 and TRBJ1-4; 7 bases match TRBD1. CDR3 length equals 14 residues. The V gene end was trimmed by 4 bases and the J gene end by 5 bases; junction bases not matched to a gene: 5. CDR1 and CDR2 (germline): SGHNT, YYREEE (reference sequence). The CDR3 region has the DNA TGTGCCAGCAGCCATACACAGGGGAATGAAAAACTGTTTTTT. It translates to CASSHTQGNEKLFF. The full variable domain, rest sourced from reference TRBV5-4 and TRBJ1-4, is ETGVTQSPTHLIKTRGQQVTLRCSSQSGHNTVSWYQQALGQGPQFIFQYYREEENGRGNFPPRFSGLQFPNYSSELNVNALELDDSALYLCASSHTQGNEKLFFGSGTQLSVL.

This clonotype was observed many times. The chain employs TRBV6-5 and TRBJ2-1; D is ambiguous. Germline V lookup: CDR1 MNHEY, CDR2 SVGAGI. This CDR3 region has 14 residues. Trimming removed 3 bases at V and 9 bases at J, with 15 bases between. The CDR3 region is CASSYPTNGGEQFF. In nucleotides, the CDR3 is TGTGCCAGCAGTTATCCTACGAACGGCGGTGAGCAGTTCTTC.